This T cell receptor beta chain was captured in a study of graft-versus-host responses after intestinal transplantation. About the research overall: Recipients received multivisceral, liver-intestinal, or isolated intestinal transplants. General study results and limits: Individuals carrying graft-donor T cell macrochimerism showed high graft-versus-host to host-versus-graft clonal ratios in allografts. Recipient-marrow GvH clones were detected, some having first appeared in ileum or blood.

TCRdb's copy holds only in-frame clones and misses some; the assay was immunoSEQ multiplex PCR. This sample has about 120,000 clones, with 85% to 95% found just once. Concerning this clone itself: Its antigen remains unknown.

This receptor was obtained from a human donor who received an intestinal transplant. This material consisted of unstimulated CD4+ T cells sorted from spleen or lymph node cells, taken before intestinal transplant.

The CDR3 coding sequence is TGTGCCAGCAGGCGGGACCCCTACGAGCAGTACTTC. This codes for CASRRDPYEQYF. The chain carries TRBV6-5 and TRBJ2-7, with D perhaps matching TRBD2 (6 bases). V lost 6 bases, J lost 2 bases, and 8 bases lay in between. The CDR3 sequence is 12 residues long. CDR1 and CDR2 from the germline V gene are MNHEY and SVGAGI.